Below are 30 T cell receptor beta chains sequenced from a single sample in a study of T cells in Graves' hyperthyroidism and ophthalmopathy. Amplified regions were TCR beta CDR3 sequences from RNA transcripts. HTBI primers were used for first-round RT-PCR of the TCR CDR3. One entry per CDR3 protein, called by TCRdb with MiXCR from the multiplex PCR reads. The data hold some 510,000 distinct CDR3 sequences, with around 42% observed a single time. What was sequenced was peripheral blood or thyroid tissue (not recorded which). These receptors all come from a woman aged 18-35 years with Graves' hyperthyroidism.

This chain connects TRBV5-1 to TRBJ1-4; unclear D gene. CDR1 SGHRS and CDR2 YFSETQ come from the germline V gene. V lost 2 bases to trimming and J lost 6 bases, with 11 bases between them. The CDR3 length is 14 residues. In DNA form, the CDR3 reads TGCGCCAGCAGCTTTTTCGGGGAGGATGAAAAACTGTTTTTT. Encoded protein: CASSFFGEDEKLFF.

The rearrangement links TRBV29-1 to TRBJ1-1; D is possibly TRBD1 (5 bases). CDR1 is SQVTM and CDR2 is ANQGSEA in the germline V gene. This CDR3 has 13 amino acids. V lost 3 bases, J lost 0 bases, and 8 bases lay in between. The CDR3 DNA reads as TGCAGCGTTGAGACAGTACTGAACACTGAAGCTTTCTTT. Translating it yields CSVETVLNTEAFF.

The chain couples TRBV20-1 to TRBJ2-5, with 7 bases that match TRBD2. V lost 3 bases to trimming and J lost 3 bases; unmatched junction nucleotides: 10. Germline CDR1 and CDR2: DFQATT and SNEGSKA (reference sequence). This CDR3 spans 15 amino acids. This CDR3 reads CSARASGLLEETQYF. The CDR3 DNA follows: TGCAGTGCTAGGGCTAGCGGACTCCTCGAAGAGACCCAGTACTTC.

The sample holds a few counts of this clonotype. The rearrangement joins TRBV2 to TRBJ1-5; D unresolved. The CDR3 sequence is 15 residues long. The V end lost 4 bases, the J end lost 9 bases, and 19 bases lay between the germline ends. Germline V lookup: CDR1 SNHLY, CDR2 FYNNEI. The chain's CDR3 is CASSVPSPLTGPQHF. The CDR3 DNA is TGTGCCAGCAGTGTTCCAAGTCCTCTTACGGGGCCCCAGCATTTT.

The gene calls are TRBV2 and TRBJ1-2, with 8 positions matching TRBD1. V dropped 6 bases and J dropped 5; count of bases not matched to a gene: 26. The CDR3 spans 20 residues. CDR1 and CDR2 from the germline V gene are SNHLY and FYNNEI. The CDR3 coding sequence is TGTGCCAGCAGGTTATTGGAAAGCCAGACGCGCTCGACAGGGGCGTATGGCTACACCTTC. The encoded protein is CASRLLESQTRSTGAYGYTF.

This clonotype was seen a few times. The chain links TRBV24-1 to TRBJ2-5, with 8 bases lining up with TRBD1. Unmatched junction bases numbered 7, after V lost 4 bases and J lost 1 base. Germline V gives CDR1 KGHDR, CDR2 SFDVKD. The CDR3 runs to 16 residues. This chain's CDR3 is CATSDPRQGPQETQYF. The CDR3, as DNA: TGTGCCACCAGTGACCCTAGACAGGGGCCCCAAGAGACCCAGTACTTC.

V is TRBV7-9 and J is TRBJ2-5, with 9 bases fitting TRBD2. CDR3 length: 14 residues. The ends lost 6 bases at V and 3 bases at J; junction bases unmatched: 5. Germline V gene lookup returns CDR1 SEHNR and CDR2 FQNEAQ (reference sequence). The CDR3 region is CASSRGLAKETQYF. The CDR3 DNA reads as TGTGCCAGCAGTCGCGGACTAGCGAAAGAGACCCAGTACTTC.

The CDR3 region has the DNA TGTGCCAGCAGCTCTGAATTAGTCGCTAACACCGGGGAGCTGTTTTTT. Amino acid sequence: CASSSELVANTGELFF. V usage is TRBV7-8 and J usage is TRBJ2-2; D gene unclear. The CDR3 is 16 amino acids. The germline V gene has CDR1 SGHVS and CDR2 FQNEAQ. V was clipped by 4 bases and J by 2 bases, with 14 bases between them.

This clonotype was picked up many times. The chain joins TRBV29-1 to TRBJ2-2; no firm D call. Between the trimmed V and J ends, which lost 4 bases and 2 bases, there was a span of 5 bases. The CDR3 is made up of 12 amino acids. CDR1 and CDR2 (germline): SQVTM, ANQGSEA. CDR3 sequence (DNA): TGCAGCGTTGCCGGAAACACCGGGGAGCTGTTTTTT. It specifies CSVAGNTGELFF.

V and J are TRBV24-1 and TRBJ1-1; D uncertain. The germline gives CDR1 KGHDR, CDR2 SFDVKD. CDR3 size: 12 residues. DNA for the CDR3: TGTGTTACCAGTGATTTGACGAGCAGGGCTTTCTTT. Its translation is CVTSDLTSRAFF.

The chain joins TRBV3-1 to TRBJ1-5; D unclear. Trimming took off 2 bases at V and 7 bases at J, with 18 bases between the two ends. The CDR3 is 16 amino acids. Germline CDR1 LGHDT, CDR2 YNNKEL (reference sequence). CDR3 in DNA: TGTGCCAGCAGCCAAACTCCGGGTCCAGCGGGGCAGCCCCAGCATTTT. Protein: CASSQTPGPAGQPQHF.

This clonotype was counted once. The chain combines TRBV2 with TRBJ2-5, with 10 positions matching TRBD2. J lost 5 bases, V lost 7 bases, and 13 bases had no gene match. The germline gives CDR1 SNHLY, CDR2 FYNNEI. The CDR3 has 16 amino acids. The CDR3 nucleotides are TGTGCCAGCACCGACGGTCTAGCGGGAGTTGTGGAGACCCAGTACTTC. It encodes CASTDGLAGVVETQYF. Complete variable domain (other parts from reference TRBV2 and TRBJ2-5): EPEVTQTPSHQVTQMGQEVILRCVPISNHLYFYWYRQILGQKVEFLVSFYNNEISEKSEIFDDQFSVERPDGSNFTLKIRSTKLEDSAMYFCASTDGLAGVVETQYFGPGTRLLVL.

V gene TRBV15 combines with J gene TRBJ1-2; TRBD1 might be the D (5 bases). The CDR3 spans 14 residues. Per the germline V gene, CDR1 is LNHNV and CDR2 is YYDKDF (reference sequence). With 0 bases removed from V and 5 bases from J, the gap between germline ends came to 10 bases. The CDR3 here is CATSREGTDYGYTF. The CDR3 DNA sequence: TGTGCCACCAGCAGAGAGGGGACGGATTATGGCTACACCTTC.

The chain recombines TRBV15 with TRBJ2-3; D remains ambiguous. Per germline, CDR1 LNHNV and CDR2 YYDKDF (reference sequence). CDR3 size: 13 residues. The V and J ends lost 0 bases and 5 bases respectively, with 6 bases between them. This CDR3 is CATSRDFRDTQYF. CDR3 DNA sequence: TGTGCCACCAGCAGAGACTTCCGAGATACGCAGTATTTT.

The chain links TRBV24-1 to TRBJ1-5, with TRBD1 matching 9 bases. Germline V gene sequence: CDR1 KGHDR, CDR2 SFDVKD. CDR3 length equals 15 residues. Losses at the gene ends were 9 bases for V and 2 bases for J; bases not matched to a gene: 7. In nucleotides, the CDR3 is TGTGCCACCCCTCCTAGGACAGGGGGCAATCAGCCCCAGCATTTT. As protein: CATPPRTGGNQPQHF.

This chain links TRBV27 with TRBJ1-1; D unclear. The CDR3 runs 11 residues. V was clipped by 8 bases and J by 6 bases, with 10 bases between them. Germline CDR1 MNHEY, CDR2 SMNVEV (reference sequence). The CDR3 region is CASGSSPEAFF. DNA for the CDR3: TGTGCCAGCGGATCCTCCCCTGAAGCTTTCTTT.

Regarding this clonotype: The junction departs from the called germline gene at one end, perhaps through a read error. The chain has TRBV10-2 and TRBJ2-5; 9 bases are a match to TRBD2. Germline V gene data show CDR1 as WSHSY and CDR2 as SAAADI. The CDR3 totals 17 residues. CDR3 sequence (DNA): TGTGCCAGCAGTTACGCGAAACGACTAGCGGCTCAAGAGACCCAGTACTTC. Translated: CASSYAKRLAAQETQYF.

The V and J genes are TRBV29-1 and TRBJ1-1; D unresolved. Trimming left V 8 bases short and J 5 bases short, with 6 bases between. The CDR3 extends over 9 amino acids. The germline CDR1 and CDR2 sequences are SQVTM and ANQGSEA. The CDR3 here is CSLVTEAFF. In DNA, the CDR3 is TGCAGCTTAGTTACTGAAGCTTTCTTT.

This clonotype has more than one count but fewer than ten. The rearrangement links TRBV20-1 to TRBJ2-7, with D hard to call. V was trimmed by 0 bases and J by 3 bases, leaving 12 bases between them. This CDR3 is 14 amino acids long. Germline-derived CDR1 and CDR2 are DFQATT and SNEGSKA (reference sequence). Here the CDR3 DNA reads TGCAGTGCTAGAGATTTATTGGCAGGCTACGAGCAGTACTTC. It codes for CSARDLLAGYEQYF.

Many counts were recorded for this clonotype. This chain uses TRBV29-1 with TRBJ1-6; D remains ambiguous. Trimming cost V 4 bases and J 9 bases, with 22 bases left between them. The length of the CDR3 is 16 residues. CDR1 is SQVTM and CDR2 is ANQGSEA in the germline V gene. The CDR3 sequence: CSVVRRGPGQGSPLHF. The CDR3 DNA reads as TGCAGCGTTGTACGTCGCGGCCCCGGGCAAGGTTCACCCCTCCACTTT.

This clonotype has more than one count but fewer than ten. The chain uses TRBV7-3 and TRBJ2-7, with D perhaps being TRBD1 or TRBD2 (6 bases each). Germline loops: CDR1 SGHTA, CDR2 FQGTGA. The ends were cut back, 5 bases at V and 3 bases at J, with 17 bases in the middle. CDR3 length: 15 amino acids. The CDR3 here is CASSQGGQRLYEQYF. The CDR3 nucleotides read TGTGCCAGCAGCCAGGGAGGACAGAGACTCTACGAGCAGTACTTC.

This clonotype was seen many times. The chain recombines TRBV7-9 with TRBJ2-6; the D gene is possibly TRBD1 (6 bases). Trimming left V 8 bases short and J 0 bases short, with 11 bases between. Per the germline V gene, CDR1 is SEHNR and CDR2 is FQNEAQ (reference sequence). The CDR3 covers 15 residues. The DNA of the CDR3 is TGTGCCAGCTCGGACAGCAGCTCTGGGGCCAACGTCCTGACTTTC. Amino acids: CASSDSSSGANVLTF.

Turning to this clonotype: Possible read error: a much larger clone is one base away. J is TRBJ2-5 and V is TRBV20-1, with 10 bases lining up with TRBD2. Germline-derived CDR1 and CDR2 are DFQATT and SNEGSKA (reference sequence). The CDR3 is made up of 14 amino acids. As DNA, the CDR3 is TGCAGTGGTTCGGGACTAGCGCACCAAGAGGCCCAGTACTTC. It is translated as CSGSGLAHQEAQYF.

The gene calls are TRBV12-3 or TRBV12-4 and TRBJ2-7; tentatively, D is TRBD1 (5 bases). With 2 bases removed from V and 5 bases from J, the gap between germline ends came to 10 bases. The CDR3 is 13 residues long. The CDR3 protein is CASSLLGRDEQYF. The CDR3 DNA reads TGTGCCAGCAGTTTATTGGGCAGGGACGAGCAGTACTTC.

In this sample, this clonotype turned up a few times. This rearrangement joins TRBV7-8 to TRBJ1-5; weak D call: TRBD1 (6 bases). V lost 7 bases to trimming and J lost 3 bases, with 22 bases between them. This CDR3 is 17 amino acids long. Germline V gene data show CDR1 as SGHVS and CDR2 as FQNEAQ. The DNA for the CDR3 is TGTGCCAGCACCCCCGCCTTTTTGGGGGGCTTCAATCAGCCCCAGCATTTT. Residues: CASTPAFLGGFNQPQHF.

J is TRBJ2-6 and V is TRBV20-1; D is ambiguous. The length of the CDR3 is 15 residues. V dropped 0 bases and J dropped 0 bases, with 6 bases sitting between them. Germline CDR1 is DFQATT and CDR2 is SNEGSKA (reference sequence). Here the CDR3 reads CSARDSSSGANVLTF. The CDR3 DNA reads TGCAGTGCTAGAGACAGCAGCTCTGGGGCCAACGTCCTGACTTTC.

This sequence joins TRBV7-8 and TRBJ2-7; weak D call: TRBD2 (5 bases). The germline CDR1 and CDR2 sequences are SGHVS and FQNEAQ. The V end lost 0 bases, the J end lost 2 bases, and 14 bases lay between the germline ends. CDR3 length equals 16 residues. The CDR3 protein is CASSLAADYSTYEQYF. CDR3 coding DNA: TGTGCCAGCAGCTTAGCGGCCGACTACTCAACCTACGAGCAGTACTTC.

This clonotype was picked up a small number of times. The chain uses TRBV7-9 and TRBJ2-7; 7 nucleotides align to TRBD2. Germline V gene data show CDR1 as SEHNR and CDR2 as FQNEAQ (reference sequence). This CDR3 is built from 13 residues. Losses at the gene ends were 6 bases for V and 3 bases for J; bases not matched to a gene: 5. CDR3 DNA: TGTGCCAGCAGTGCGGGGGAAGGCTACGAGCAGTACTTC. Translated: CASSAGEGYEQYF.

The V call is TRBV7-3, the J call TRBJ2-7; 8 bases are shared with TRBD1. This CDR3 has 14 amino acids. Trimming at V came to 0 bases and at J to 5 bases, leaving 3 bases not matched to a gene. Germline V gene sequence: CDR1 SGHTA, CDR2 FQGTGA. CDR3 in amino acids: CASSLTAGGNEQYF. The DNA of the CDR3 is TGTGCCAGCAGCTTAACGGCAGGGGGCAACGAGCAGTACTTC.

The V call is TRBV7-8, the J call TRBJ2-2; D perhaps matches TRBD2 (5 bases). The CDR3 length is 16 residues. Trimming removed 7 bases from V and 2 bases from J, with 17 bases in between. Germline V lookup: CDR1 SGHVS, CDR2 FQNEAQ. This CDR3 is CASTLTASRNTGELFF. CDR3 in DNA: TGTGCCAGCACCCTTACGGCTAGCCGTAACACCGGGGAGCTGTTTTTT.